Included here is one TCR beta chain sequence, with context. The sample originates from a study of blood T cell repertoires in COVID-19. V was trimmed by 0 bases and J by 5 bases, leaving 8 bases between them. CDR1 and CDR2 from the germline V gene are SGHRS and YFSETQ. The CDR3 loop spans 14 amino acids. Measured with immunoSEQ multiplex PCR; TCRdb has only the in-frame clones, and not every one. The sample carries 150,000 to 200,000 clones, around 82% recorded once. This TCR derives from a middle-aged woman with COVID-19, enrolled during active disease. The chain employs TRBV5-1 and TRBJ1-4; D perhaps matches TRBD1 (6 bases). Material for sequencing was peripheral blood. CDR3 nucleotides: TGCGCCAGCAGCTTGGCCACAGGGAATGAAAAACTGTTTTTT. Translated, it gives CASSLATGNEKLFF.